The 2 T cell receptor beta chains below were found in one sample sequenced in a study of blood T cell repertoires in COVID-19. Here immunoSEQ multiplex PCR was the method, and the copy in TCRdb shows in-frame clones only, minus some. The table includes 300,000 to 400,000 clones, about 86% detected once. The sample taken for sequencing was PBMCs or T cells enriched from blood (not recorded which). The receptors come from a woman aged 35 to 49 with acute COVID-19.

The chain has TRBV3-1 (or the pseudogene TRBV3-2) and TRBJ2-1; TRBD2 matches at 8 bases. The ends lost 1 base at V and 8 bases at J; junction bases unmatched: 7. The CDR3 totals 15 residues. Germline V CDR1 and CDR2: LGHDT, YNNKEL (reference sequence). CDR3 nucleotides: TGTGCCAGCAGCCAAGGATTTAGCGGGATCGATGAGCAGTTCTTC. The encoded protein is CASSQGFSGIDEQFF.

CDR3 protein: CASSLGQGHTDTQYF. CDR3 DNA sequence: TGTGCCAGCAGCTTGGGACAGGGGCACACAGATACGCAGTATTTT. The V gene is TRBV5-4, the J gene TRBJ2-3; 8 bases line up with TRBD1. With 0 bases clipped from V and 2 bases from J, the junction kept 2 bases outside the gene matches. The germline CDR1 and CDR2 sequences are SGHNT and YYREEE (reference sequence). The length of the CDR3 is 15 residues.